This TCR beta chain was observed in a study of molecular identifiers for immune sequencing clone quantification. Study observations and caveats: For effector cells, clones above 20 RNA copies held over 98% of molecules; for naive cells, under 1%. Underestimation of highly expanded clone sizes could arise where identical TCR molecules share a barcode.

CD8+CD4-CCR7+CD45RA+ cells were sorted as naive CD8 T cells. Listed TCR primers and previously described methods were used for bulk TCR libraries. TCRdb reprocessed the PCR reads with MiXCR, giving one entry per CDR3 protein. The sample shows approximately 630,000 distinct CDR3 sequences, 25% of them seen only once. This clonotype was observed a few times. Its antigen is currently unknown. Per germline, CDR1 SEHNR and CDR2 FQNEAQ (reference sequence). The V gene lost 3 bases and the J gene lost 3 bases, with 12 bases spanning the gap. The CDR3 is 15 amino acids. The clonotype was recovered from a human donor in good health. Some libraries in this study had Jurkat cell RNA spiked in. This chain connects TRBV7-9 to TRBJ1-3; tentative D call: TRBD1 (6 bases). The sample consisted of naive CD8+ T cells from blood, with Jurkat cell RNA spiked in. The sample's subset: FACS-sorted CD8+CD4-CCR7+CD45RA+ naive T cells. In nucleotides, the CDR3 is TGTGCCAGCAGCTTCGAGGGGGTGAATGGAAACACCATATATTTT. Protein product: CASSFEGVNGNTIYF.